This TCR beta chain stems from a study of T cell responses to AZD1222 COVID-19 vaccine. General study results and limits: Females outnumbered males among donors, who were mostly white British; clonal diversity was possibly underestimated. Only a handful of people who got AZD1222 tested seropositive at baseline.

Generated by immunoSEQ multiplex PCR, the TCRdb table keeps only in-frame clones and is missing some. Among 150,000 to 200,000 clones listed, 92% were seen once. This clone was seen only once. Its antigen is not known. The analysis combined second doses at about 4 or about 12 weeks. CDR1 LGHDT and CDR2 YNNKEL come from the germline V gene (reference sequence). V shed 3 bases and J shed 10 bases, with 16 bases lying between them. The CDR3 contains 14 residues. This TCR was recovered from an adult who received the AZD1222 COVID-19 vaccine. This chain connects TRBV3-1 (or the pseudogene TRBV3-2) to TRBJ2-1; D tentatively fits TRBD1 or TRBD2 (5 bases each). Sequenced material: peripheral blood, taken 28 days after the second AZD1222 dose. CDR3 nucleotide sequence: TGTGCCAGCAGCCAGAGAACCGGGACCCCGGAGCAGTTCTTC. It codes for CASSQRTGTPEQFF.